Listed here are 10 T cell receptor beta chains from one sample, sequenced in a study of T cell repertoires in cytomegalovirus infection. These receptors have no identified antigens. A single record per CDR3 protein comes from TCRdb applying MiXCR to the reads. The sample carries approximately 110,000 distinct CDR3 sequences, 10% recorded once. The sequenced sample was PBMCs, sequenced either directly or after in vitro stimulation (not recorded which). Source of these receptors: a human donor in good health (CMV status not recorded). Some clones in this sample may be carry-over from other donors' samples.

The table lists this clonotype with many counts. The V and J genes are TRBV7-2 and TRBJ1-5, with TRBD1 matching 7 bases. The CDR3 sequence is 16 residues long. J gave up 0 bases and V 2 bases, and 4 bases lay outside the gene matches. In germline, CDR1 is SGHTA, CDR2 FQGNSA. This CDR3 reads CASSLKAGGSNQPQHF. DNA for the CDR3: TGTGCCAGCAGCTTAAAGGCAGGGGGTAGCAATCAGCCCCAGCATTTT.

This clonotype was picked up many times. CDR3 in DNA: TGTGCCAGCAGCTTAAGTGGCGGCAGGGTTGTGAACACCATATATTTT. Translation gives CASSLSGGRVVNTIYF. V and J are TRBV7-2 and TRBJ1-3, with D perhaps matching TRBD1 (5 bases). V lost 2 bases and J lost 7, with 18 bases in between. The CDR3 extends over 16 amino acids. Germline V gene lookup returns CDR1 SGHTA and CDR2 FQGNSA.

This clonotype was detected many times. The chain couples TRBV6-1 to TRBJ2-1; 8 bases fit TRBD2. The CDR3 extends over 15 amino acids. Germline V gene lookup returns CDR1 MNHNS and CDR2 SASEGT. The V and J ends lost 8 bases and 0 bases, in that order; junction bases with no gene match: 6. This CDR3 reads CASQTGGSSYNEQFF. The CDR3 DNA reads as TGTGCCAGCCAGACGGGGGGGAGCTCCTACAATGAGCAGTTCTTC.

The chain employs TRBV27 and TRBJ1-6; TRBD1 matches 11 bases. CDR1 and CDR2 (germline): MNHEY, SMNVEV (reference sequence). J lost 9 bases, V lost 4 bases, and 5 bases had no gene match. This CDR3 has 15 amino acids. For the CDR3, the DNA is TGTGCCAGCAGTTCCCTCGGGACAGGGGGTTCACCCCTCCACTTT. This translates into CASSSLGTGGSPLHF.

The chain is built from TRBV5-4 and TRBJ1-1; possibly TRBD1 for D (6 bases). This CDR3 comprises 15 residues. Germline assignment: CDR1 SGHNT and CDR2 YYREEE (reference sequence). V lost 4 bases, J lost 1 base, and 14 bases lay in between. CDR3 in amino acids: CASSKDLTGNTEAFF. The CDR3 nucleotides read TGTGCCAGCAGCAAGGATCTGACAGGGAACACTGAAGCTTTCTTT.

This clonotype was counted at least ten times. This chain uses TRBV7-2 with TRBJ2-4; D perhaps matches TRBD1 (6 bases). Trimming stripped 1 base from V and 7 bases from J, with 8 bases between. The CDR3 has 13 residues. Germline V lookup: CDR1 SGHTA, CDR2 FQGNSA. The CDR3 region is CASSLGTDNIQYF. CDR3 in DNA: TGTGCCAGCAGCTTAGGGACAGACAACATTCAGTACTTC.

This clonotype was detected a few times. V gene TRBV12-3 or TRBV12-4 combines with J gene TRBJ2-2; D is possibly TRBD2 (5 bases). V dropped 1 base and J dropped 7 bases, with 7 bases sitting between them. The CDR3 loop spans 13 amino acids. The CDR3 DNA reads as TGTGCCAGCAGTTTAGGACTACACGGGGAGCTGTTTTTT. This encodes CASSLGLHGELFF.

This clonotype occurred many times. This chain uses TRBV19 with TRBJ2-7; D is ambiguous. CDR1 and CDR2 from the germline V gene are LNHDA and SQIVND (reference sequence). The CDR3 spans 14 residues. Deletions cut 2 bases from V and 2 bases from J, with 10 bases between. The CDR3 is CASSISLSAYEQYF. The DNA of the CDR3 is TGTGCCAGTAGTATAAGCCTATCAGCCTACGAGCAGTACTTC.

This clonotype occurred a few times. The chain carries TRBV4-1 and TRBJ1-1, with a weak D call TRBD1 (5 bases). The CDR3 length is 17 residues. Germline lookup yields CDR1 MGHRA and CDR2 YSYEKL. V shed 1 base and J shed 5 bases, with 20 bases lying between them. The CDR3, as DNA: TGCGCCAGCAGCCAAGCCCTGTGGATGGCCAGGGTGACTGAAGCTTTCTTT. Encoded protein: CASSQALWMARVTEAFF.

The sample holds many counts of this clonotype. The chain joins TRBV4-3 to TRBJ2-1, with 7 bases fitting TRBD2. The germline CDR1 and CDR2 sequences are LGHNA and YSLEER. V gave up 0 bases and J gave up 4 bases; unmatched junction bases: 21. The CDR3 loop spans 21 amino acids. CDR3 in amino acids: CASSQDRQGLAARPLYNEQFF. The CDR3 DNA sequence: TGCGCCAGCAGCCAAGATCGGCAGGGTCTAGCGGCTAGGCCCTTATACAATGAGCAGTTCTTC.